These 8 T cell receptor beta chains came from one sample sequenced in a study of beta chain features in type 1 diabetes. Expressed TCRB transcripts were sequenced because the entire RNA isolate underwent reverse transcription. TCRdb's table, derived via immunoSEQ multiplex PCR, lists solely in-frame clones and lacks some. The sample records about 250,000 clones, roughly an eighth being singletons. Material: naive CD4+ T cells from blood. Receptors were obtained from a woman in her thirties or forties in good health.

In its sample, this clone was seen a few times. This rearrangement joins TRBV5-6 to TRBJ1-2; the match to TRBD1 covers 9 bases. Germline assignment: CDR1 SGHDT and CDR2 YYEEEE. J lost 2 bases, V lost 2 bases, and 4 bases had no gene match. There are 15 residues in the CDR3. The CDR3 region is CASSFRDRVNYGYTF. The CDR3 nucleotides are TGTGCCAGCAGCTTCCGGGACAGGGTAAACTATGGCTACACCTTC.

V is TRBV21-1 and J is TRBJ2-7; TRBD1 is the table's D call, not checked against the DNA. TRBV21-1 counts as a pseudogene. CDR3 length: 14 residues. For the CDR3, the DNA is TGTGCCAGCAGCAGCGAGGACAGGGAGAGTGAGCAGTACTTC. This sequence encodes CASSSEDRESEQYF.

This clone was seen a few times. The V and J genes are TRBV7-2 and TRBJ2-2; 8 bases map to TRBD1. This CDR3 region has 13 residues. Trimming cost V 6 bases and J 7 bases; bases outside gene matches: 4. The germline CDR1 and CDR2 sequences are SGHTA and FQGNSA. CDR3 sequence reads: CASRTGVGGELFF. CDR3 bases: TGTGCCAGCAGGACAGGGGTTGGCGGGGAGCTGTTTTTT.

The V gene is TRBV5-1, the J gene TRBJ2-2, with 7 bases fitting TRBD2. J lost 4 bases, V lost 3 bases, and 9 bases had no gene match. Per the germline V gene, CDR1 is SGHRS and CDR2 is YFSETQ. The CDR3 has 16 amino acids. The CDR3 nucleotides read TGCGCCAGCAGCTGGATGGGGAGGGGAGGCACCGGGGAGCTGTTTTTT. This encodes CASSWMGRGGTGELFF. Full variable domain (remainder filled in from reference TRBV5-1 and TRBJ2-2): KAGVTQTPRYLIKTRGQQVTLSCSPISGHRSVSWYQQTPGQGLQFLFEYFSETQRNKGNFPGRFSGRQFSNSRSEMNVSTLELGDSALYLCASSWMGRGGTGELFFGEGSRLTVL.

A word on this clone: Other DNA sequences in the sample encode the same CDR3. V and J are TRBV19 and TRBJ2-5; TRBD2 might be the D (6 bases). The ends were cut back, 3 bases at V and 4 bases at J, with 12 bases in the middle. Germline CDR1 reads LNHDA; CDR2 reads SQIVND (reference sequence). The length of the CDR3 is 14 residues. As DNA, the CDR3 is TGTGCCAGTAGTATGGTCGGCGGGGTAGAGACCCAGTACTTC. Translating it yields CASSMVGGVETQYF. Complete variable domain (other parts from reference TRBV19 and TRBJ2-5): DGGITQSPKYLFRKEGQNVTLSCEQNLNHDAMYWYRQDPGQGLRLIYYSQIVNDFQKGDIAEGYSVSREKKESFPLTVTSAQKNPTAFYLCASSMVGGVETQYFGPGTRLLVL.

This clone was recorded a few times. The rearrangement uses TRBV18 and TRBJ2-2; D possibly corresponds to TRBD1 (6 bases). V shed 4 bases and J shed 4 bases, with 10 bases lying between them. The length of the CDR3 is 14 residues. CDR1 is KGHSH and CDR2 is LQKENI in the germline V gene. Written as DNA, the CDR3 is TGTGCCAGCTCACGAAAGGACAGCACCGGGGAGCTGTTTTTT. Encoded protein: CASSRKDSTGELFF. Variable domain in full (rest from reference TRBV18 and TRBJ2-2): NAGVMQNPRHLVRRRGQEARLRCSPMKGHSHVYWYRQLPEEGLKFMVYLQKENIIDESGMPKERFSAEFPKEGPSILRIQQVVRGDSAAYFCASSRKDSTGELFFGEGSRLTVL.

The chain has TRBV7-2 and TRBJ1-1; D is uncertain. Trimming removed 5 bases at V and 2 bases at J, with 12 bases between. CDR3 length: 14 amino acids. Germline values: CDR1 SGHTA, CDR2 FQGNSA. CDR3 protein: CASSHSGVNTEAFF. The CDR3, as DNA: TGTGCCAGCAGCCACAGCGGGGTTAACACTGAAGCTTTCTTT.

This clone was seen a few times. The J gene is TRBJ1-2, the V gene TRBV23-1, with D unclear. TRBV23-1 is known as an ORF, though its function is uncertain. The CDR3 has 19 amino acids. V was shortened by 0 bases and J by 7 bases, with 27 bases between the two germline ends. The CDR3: CASSQSSPPGGDLLRGYTF. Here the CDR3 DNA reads TGCGCCAGCAGTCAATCATCCCCCCCCGGCGGCGATCTTCTCCGTGGCTACACCTTC.